The 8 T cell receptor beta chains listed next were all sequenced from one sample in a study of blood T cell repertoires in COVID-19. The repertoire was sequenced with immunoSEQ multiplex PCR; TCRdb's copy has only in-frame clones and lacks some. The sample includes 180,000 or so clones, roughly nine tenths seen only once; the top ten take roughly 2.4%. Sequencing was performed on PBMCs or T cells enriched from blood (not recorded which). The receptors originated from a woman between 40 and 55 years old with acute COVID-19.

This clone appeared a single time. This sequence joins TRBV7-6 and TRBJ1-6; D is unresolved. The CDR3 loop spans 13 amino acids. V lost 3 bases to trimming and J lost 9 bases, with 9 bases between them. Germline CDR1 is SGHVS and CDR2 is FNYEAQ. CDR3 DNA: TGTGCCAGCAGCTTGTCGGGGTCTTCACCCCTCCACTTT. It encodes CASSLSGSSPLHF. Looking up the rest from reference TRBV7-6 and TRBJ1-6 gives the full variable domain: GAGVSQSPRYKVTKRGQDVALRCDPISGHVSLYWYRQALGQGPEFLTYFNYEAQQDKSGLPNDRFSAERPEGSISTLTIQRTEQRDSAMYRCASSLSGSSPLHFGNGTRLTVT.

The chain is built from TRBV4-2 and TRBJ2-3, with 9 bases that match TRBD2. The ends lost 2 bases at V and 3 bases at J; junction bases unmatched: 6. In germline, CDR1 is LGHNA, CDR2 YNFKEQ. The CDR3 contains 16 residues. The CDR3 here is CASSQKRGGATDTQYF. The CDR3 region has the DNA TGTGCCAGCAGCCAAAAACGCGGGGGGGCGACAGATACGCAGTATTTT.

V gene TRBV9 combines with J gene TRBJ1-2; 10 bases are a match to TRBD1. V dropped 1 base and J dropped 6; count of bases not matched to a gene: 6. The CDR3 sequence is 15 residues long. Germline CDR1 is SGDLS and CDR2 is YYNGEE. In DNA form, the CDR3 reads TGTGCCAGCAGCGTACAGACAGGGGGCAATGATGGCTACACCTTC. Translated: CASSVQTGGNDGYTF.

The chain employs TRBV19 and TRBJ1-5, with a possible D match to TRBD1 (6 bases). The CDR3 contains 16 residues. CDR1 is LNHDA and CDR2 is SQIVND in the germline V gene (reference sequence). V gave up 5 bases and J gave up 6 bases, with 20 bases separating them. CDR3 bases: TGTGCCAGTAGTCTAACACAGGGACGGGGCAGTCAGCCCCAGCATTTT. It specifies CASSLTQGRGSQPQHF.

This chain uses TRBV19 with TRBJ2-1; 9 positions match TRBD2. The CDR3 loop spans 14 amino acids. V shed 3 bases, J shed 10 bases, and the junction held 7 bases outside the gene matches. CDR1 and CDR2 from the germline V gene are LNHDA and SQIVND (reference sequence). CDR3: CASSMVSGRGEQFF. The CDR3 bases are TGTGCCAGTAGTATGGTTAGCGGGAGAGGCGAGCAGTTCTTC.

The chain couples TRBV30 to TRBJ1-6; no clear D gene. This CDR3 comprises 12 residues. V shed 5 bases and J shed 10 bases, with 12 bases lying between them. Germline-derived CDR1 and CDR2 are GTSNPN and SVGIG (reference sequence). In DNA form, the CDR3 reads TGTGCCTGGGGGTACACCGGGTCACCCCTCCACTTT. Its protein is CAWGYTGSPLHF.

The V call is TRBV6-5, the J call TRBJ1-2, with 10 bases fitting TRBD1. CDR1 is MNHEY and CDR2 is SVGAGI in the germline V gene. The CDR3 runs to 13 residues. J lost 8 bases, V lost 6 bases, and 6 bases had no gene match. In nucleotides, the CDR3 is TGTGCCAGCAGACCCGGGACAGGGGCGGGCTACACCTTC. Protein product: CASRPGTGAGYTF.

The V gene is TRBV9, the J gene TRBJ2-6, with TRBD2 identical over 8 bases. CDR3 size: 17 residues. The J segment lost 0 bases and the V segment lost 2 bases, leaving 4 bases of the junction unmatched. Germline loops: CDR1 SGDLS, CDR2 YYNGEE. DNA for the CDR3: TGTGCCAGCAGCGTGAATAGCGGGGACTCTGGGGCCAACGTCCTGACTTTC. Translation gives CASSVNSGDSGANVLTF. The variable domain in full, with the rest retrieved from reference TRBV9 and TRBJ2-6, is DSGVTQTPKHLITATGQRVTLRCSPRSGDLSVYWYQQSLDQGLQFLIQYYNGEERAKGNILERFSAQQFPDLHSELNLSSLELGDSALYFCASSVNSGDSGANVLTFGAGSRLTVL.